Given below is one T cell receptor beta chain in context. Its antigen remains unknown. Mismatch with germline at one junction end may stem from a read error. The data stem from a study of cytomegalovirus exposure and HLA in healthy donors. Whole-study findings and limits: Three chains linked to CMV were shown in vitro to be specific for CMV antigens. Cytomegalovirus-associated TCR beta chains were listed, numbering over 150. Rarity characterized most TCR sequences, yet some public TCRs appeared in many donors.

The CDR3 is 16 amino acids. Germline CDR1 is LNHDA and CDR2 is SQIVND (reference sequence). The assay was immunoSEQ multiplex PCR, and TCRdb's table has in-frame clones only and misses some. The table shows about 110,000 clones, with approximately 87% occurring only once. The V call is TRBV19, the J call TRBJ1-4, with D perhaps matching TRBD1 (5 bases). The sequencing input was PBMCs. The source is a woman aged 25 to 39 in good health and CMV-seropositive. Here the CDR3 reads CASSTARRTTRNPLLF. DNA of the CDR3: TGTGCCAGTAGTACCGCCCGGCGGACAACTCGAAACCCACTCCTTTTT. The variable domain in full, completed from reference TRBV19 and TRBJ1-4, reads DGGITQSPKYLFRKEGQNVTLSCEQNLNHDAMYWYRQDPGQGLRLIYYSQIVNDFQKGDIAEGYSVSREKKESFPLTVTSAQKNPTAFYLCASSTARRTTRNPLLFGSGTQLSVL.